The T cell receptor beta chain under discussion was sequenced for a study of shared clonotypes between healthy human individuals. Study summary: CD4 naive and memory got three plates each, CD8 naive two, CD8 memory one. General observations from the study: Generally, naive subsets came out with larger estimated richness than memory subsets. Naive CD4 clonotypes overlapped across a handful of donors at 4.5% to 5.5%.

A note on this clone: The antigen is unknown.

Investigators divided CD4+ cells into CD45RA+ naive and CD45RA-negative memory subsets. TCRdb's copy holds only in-frame clones and misses some; the assay was immunoSEQ multiplex PCR. This table holds 2,500,000 or so clones, roughly 93% found once. The CDR3 has 13 amino acids. Germline V gene data show CDR1 as SGDLS and CDR2 as YYNGEE. V gave up 4 bases and J gave up 4 bases, with 11 bases separating them. This chain connects TRBV9 to TRBJ1-1; a possible D gene is TRBD1 (6 bases). This sequence originates from a man between 18 and 35 years old in good health. Some clones in this sample may be carry-over from other donors' samples. Material: naive CD4+ T cells from PBMCs. The subset: CD45RA+ positively selected. DNA for the CDR3: TGTGCCAGCAGCCTACTAGGGGGCACTGAAGCTTTCTTT. The encoded protein is CASSLLGGTEAFF.